A single sample gave rise to the 26 T cell receptor beta chains below, sequenced in a study of T cell repertoires in cytomegalovirus infection. These TCRs are of unknown antigen specificity. TCRdb reanalysed the reads using MiXCR and keeps one entry per CDR3 protein. The data hold some 350,000 distinct CDR3 sequences, with about 29% observed a single time. Sample: cultured PBMCs, taken from culture after CMV antigen stimulation. All receptors come from a human donor in good health (CMV status not recorded). Some clones in this sample may be carry-over from other donors' samples.

The rearrangement links TRBV2 to TRBJ1-2, with 7 bases lining up with TRBD1. The ends lost 6 bases at V and 8 bases at J; junction bases unmatched: 15. The CDR3 is 15 amino acids. Germline V gives CDR1 SNHLY, CDR2 FYNNEI. The CDR3 is CASRADREAAYGYTF. The CDR3 nucleotides are TGTGCCAGCAGAGCCGACAGGGAGGCTGCCTACGGCTACACCTTC.

The chain joins TRBV12-3 or TRBV12-4 to TRBJ1-2; D gene ambiguous. Deletions cut 2 bases from V and 4 bases from J, with 8 bases between. The CDR3 has 13 amino acids. The CDR3 DNA is TGTGCCAGCAGTTTACAGCGCGCCTATGGCTACACCTTC. Protein: CASSLQRAYGYTF.

The V gene is TRBV4-2, the J gene TRBJ2-7; 9 bases match TRBD1. Trimming cost V 5 bases and J 3 bases; bases outside gene matches: 5. The germline CDR1 and CDR2 sequences are LGHNA and YNFKEQ. The CDR3 has 14 amino acids. This chain's CDR3 is CASSSQGAGYEQYF. In DNA form, the CDR3 reads TGTGCCAGCAGCTCACAGGGGGCTGGCTACGAGCAGTACTTC.

The CDR3 DNA is TGTGCCAGCAGCTTAGCGGGCAGCGCTAACACTGAAGCTTTCTTT. Its protein is CASSLAGSANTEAFF. The rearrangement joins TRBV7-6 to TRBJ1-1; D unclear. In germline, CDR1 is SGHVS, CDR2 FNYEAQ. The CDR3 extends over 15 amino acids. With 0 bases removed from V and 2 bases from J, the gap between germline ends came to 10 bases. Based on the CDR3 plus reference TRBV7-6 and TRBJ1-1, the full variable domain is GAGVSQSPRYKVTKRGQDVALRCDPISGHVSLYWYRQALGQGPEFLTYFNYEAQQDKSGLPNDRFSAERPEGSISTLTIQRTEQRDSAMYRCASSLAGSANTEAFFGQGTRLTVV.

The chain has TRBV6-2 or TRBV6-3 and TRBJ1-1; maybe TRBD1 (5 bases). Germline CDR1 reads MNHEY; CDR2 reads SVGEGT. This CDR3 has 13 amino acids. Trimming stripped 7 bases from V and 1 base from J, with 10 bases between. In DNA, the CDR3 is TGTGCCAGCATCGGGACGGAGAACACTGAAGCTTTCTTT. Translation gives CASIGTENTEAFF.

V is TRBV6-8 and J is TRBJ2-3; 7 nucleotides line up with TRBD2. The length of the CDR3 is 14 residues. The V segment lost 10 bases and the J segment 0 bases; nucleotides outside the gene matches: 7. Germline-derived CDR1 and CDR2 are MNHGY and SAAAGT. Written as DNA, the CDR3 is TGTGCCACCCGACTGGGACTAAGCACAGATACGCAGTATTTT. Its translation: CATRLGLSTDTQYF.

The CDR3 DNA is TGTGCCAGCAGGGAACAGGGCTACTCTGGAAACACCATATATTTT. This codes for CASREQGYSGNTIYF. V usage is TRBV3-1 and J usage is TRBJ1-3, with D possibly being TRBD1 (6 bases). CDR3 length equals 15 residues. Germline loops: CDR1 LGHDT, CDR2 YNNKEL (reference sequence). Trimming shortened V by 6 bases and J by 0 bases, and 12 bases separated the two germline ends.

The chain uses TRBV4-1 and TRBJ2-7, with 9 nucleotides matching TRBD1. With V trimmed by 1 base and J by 2 bases, 6 bases remained unmatched. The germline gives CDR1 MGHRA, CDR2 YSYEKL. The CDR3 is 16 amino acids. The CDR3 coding sequence is TGCGCCAGCAGCCAAGGACCGGGACAGGGAGCCTACGAGCAGTACTTC. This encodes CASSQGPGQGAYEQYF.

This clonotype has just a few counts. The chain is built from TRBV5-6 and TRBJ1-5; TRBD1 might be the D (6 bases). Germline V gene sequence: CDR1 SGHDT, CDR2 YYEEEE. The ends were cut back, 3 bases at V and 4 bases at J, with 11 bases in the middle. CDR3 length: 14 amino acids. The CDR3 reads CASSSGQTNQPQHF. CDR3 DNA: TGTGCCAGCAGCTCAGGACAGACAAATCAGCCCCAGCATTTT.

This clonotype appeared a few times. The chain is built from TRBV6-5 and TRBJ1-5; 9 nucleotides line up with TRBD1. Germline CDR1 is MNHEY and CDR2 is SVGAGI. There are 15 residues in the CDR3. After removal of 5 bases from V and 5 bases from J, the junction contained 7 bases not matched to a gene. CDR3 nucleotides: TGTGCCAGCAGTGATTCGACAGGGGGTCATCAGCCCCAGCATTTT. Protein: CASSDSTGGHQPQHF.

This clonotype showed up just a few times. The chain is built from TRBV4-1 and TRBJ1-2; D possibly corresponds to TRBD1 (6 bases). V was trimmed by 0 bases and J by 4 bases, leaving 15 bases between them. Germline lookup yields CDR1 MGHRA and CDR2 YSYEKL. This CDR3 comprises 16 residues. CDR3 nucleotide sequence: TGCGCCAGCAGCCAAGATAACGCACCAGGGGTCTATGGCTACACCTTC. Amino acid sequence: CASSQDNAPGVYGYTF.

The chain carries TRBV2 and TRBJ1-2; possibly TRBD1 for D (5 bases). The CDR3 sequence is 16 residues long. Germline V CDR1 and CDR2: SNHLY, FYNNEI. Trimming left V 4 bases short and J 8 bases short, with 23 bases between. As DNA, the CDR3 is TGTGCCAGCAGTGTAGAGGGGACCTTTGCAGCGTGGGGCTACACCTTC. Translation: CASSVEGTFAAWGYTF.

The table lists this clonotype with a few counts. The chain combines TRBV15 with TRBJ1-2; the D gene is possibly TRBD1 (5 bases). This CDR3 region has 15 residues. Trimming shortened V by 0 bases and J by 7 bases, and 15 bases separated the two germline ends. Germline V gives CDR1 LNHNV, CDR2 YYDKDF (reference sequence). CDR3 region: CATSRDVQADGGYTF. In DNA form, the CDR3 reads TGTGCCACCAGCAGAGATGTACAGGCAGATGGTGGCTACACCTTC.

The chain uses TRBV2 and TRBJ2-5; D possibly corresponds to TRBD1 (5 bases). The CDR3 runs to 13 residues. V was clipped by 1 base and J by 5 bases, with 8 bases between them. Per germline, CDR1 SNHLY and CDR2 FYNNEI. CDR3 nucleotides: TGTGCCAGCAGTGAAGGGTCAGGGGAGACCCAGTACTTC. This encodes CASSEGSGETQYF. The whole variable domain, filled in from reference TRBV2 and TRBJ2-5, reads EPEVTQTPSHQVTQMGQEVILRCVPISNHLYFYWYRQILGQKVEFLVSFYNNEISEKSEIFDDQFSVERPDGSNFTLKIRSTKLEDSAMYFCASSEGSGETQYFGPGTRLLVL.

This chain links TRBV20-1 with TRBJ2-3; tentatively, D is TRBD2 (6 bases). The CDR3 contains 16 residues. The germline gives CDR1 DFQATT, CDR2 SNEGSKA (reference sequence). Deletions cut 1 base from V and 0 bases from J, with 14 bases between. This CDR3 is CSARAALASSTDTQYF. In DNA, the CDR3 is TGCAGTGCTAGAGCGGCGCTAGCGAGCAGCACAGATACGCAGTATTTT.

CDR3 sequence reads: CASSLAGGLGSYNEQFF. For the CDR3, the DNA is TGTGCCAGCAGCTTGGCGGGCGGGCTAGGCTCCTACAATGAGCAGTTCTTC. The chain combines TRBV5-4 with TRBJ2-1; tentatively, D is TRBD2 (5 bases). The germline gives CDR1 SGHNT, CDR2 YYREEE (reference sequence). The ends were cut back, 0 bases at V and 0 bases at J, with 13 bases in the middle. The CDR3 length is 17 residues.

The chain couples TRBV9 to TRBJ1-1, with 7 bases identical to TRBD1. Trimming at V came to 0 bases and at J to 7 bases, leaving 9 bases not matched to a gene. The length of the CDR3 is 15 residues. The germline V gene encodes CDR1 SGDLS and CDR2 YYNGEE. CDR3 loop: CASSVAPRTGDEAFF. The CDR3 DNA sequence: TGTGCCAGCAGCGTAGCCCCTCGGACAGGCGATGAAGCTTTCTTT.

The rearrangement uses TRBV11-2 and TRBJ2-7; no definite D call. The germline V gene encodes CDR1 SGHAT and CDR2 FQNNGV. This CDR3 is built from 15 residues. V was pared by 4 bases and J by 1 base, with 14 bases between. The CDR3 bases are TGTGCCAGCAGCTCAAACAGAGGCCGGTCCTACGAGCAGTACTTC. It specifies CASSSNRGRSYEQYF.

The table lists this clonotype with many counts. This chain uses TRBV20-1 with TRBJ1-4; D ambiguous. This CDR3 has 14 residues. Germline assignment: CDR1 DFQATT and CDR2 SNEGSKA (reference sequence). V gave up 7 bases and J gave up 0 bases, with 12 bases separating them. This chain's CDR3 is CSVKPGSTNEKLFF. The CDR3 DNA is TGCAGTGTTAAGCCTGGATCAACTAATGAAAAACTGTTTTTT.

V gene TRBV18 combines with J gene TRBJ2-5; tentatively, D is TRBD1 (5 bases). Looked up from germline, CDR1 is KGHSH and CDR2 is LQKENI. The CDR3 totals 13 residues. Trimming left V 3 bases short and J 5 bases short, with 10 bases between. The CDR3 DNA is TGTGCCAGCTCACCCGGCAGGGTTGAGACCCAGTACTTC. It is translated as CASSPGRVETQYF.

This clonotype was picked up many times. The gene calls are TRBV6-1 and TRBJ1-5; no firm D call. The germline CDR1 and CDR2 sequences are MNHNS and SASEGT. This CDR3 contains 13 residues. V was clipped by 7 bases and J by 0 bases, with 7 bases between them. The CDR3 DNA is TGTGCCAGCACGGGAGATAGCAATCAGCCCCAGCATTTT. Its translation is CASTGDSNQPQHF.

The chain has TRBV7-9 and TRBJ2-6; 8 bases fit TRBD1. V was clipped by 5 bases and J by 0 bases; unmatched bases: 9. This CDR3 spans 18 amino acids. The germline V gene has CDR1 SEHNR and CDR2 FQNEAQ (reference sequence). The CDR3 sequence is CASSLRDRKFSGANVLTF. For the CDR3, the DNA is TGTGCCAGCAGCCTCCGGGACAGGAAATTCTCTGGGGCCAACGTCCTGACTTTC.

V is TRBV2 and J is TRBJ2-7, with a weak D call TRBD2 (6 bases). Germline assignment: CDR1 SNHLY and CDR2 FYNNEI. V lost 1 base, J lost 3 bases, and 7 bases lay in between. The CDR3 consists of 13 residues. Written as DNA, the CDR3 is TGTGCCAGCAGTGAAGTGGGGGGCTACGAGCAGTACTTC. Encoded protein: CASSEVGGYEQYF.

In DNA, the CDR3 is TGTGCCAGCAGCTTATTCCTCGCGGAGCTGTTTTTT. Translating it yields CASSLFLAELFF. This rearrangement joins TRBV7-4 to TRBJ2-2; D gene unclear. CDR3 size: 12 residues. Between the trimmed V and J ends, which lost 2 bases and 10 bases, there was a span of 8 bases. Looked up from germline, CDR1 is SGHVT and CDR2 is SQSDAQ.

This clonotype was seen repeatedly, ten times or more. V usage is TRBV7-9 and J usage is TRBJ2-3; TRBD1 matches 11 bases. The germline V gene has CDR1 SEHNR and CDR2 FQNEAQ (reference sequence). Unmatched junction bases numbered 2, after V lost 6 bases and J lost 0 bases. The length of the CDR3 is 15 residues. CDR3 sequence: CASRRTGGSTDTQYF. As DNA, the CDR3 is TGTGCCAGCAGACGGACAGGGGGCAGCACAGATACGCAGTATTTT.

The gene calls are TRBV28 and TRBJ1-1, with D possibly being TRBD1 (6 bases). The V gene's germline CDR1 is MDHEN and CDR2 SYDVKM. Trimming stripped 6 bases from V and 1 base from J, with 18 bases between. This CDR3 has 16 amino acids. CDR3 loop: CASSPSMGAGNTEAFF. The CDR3 DNA sequence: TGTGCCAGCAGCCCGTCGATGGGGGCCGGGAACACTGAAGCTTTCTTT. Supplemented by reference TRBV28 and TRBJ1-1, the full variable domain reads DVKVTQSSRYLVKRTGEKVFLECVQDMDHENMFWYRQDPGLGLRLIYFSYDVKMKEKGDIPEGYSVSREKKERFSLILESASTNQTSMYLCASSPSMGAGNTEAFFGQGTRLTVV.